This entry describes one T cell receptor (beta chain). The antigen is not known. The sample originates from a study of early T cells in non-severe SARS-CoV-2 infection. Findings of the study overall: Matches to VDJdb favored anti-spike CD8 responses and missed private and CD4 specificities.

TCRdb fed the 5' RACE reads into MiXCR, producing one record per CDR3 protein. The top ten hold around 4.9% of the sample, which has 75,000 to 95,000 distinct CDR3 sequences, about 15% seen once. The CDR3 is 18 amino acids. Trimming removed 0 bases from V and 1 base from J, with 18 bases in between. CDR1 is SGHRS and CDR2 is YFSETQ in the germline V gene. V usage is TRBV5-1 and J usage is TRBJ2-3; D perhaps matches TRBD1 (5 bases). The origin of this receptor is an adult who was a healthcare worker with PCR-confirmed SARS-CoV-2 infection or an uninfected control (not recorded which). The sequences come from whole blood, collected at baseline. The CDR3 here is CASSLGMGRVARTDTQYF. Written as DNA, the CDR3 is TGCGCCAGCAGCTTGGGAATGGGGCGAGTAGCCCGCACAGATACGCAGTATTTT.